Below, 23 T cell receptor beta chains from the same sample are listed, as sequenced in a study of human T cells and chemical hapten exposure. TCRdb reprocessed the RACE reads with MiXCR, giving one entry per CDR3 protein. The sample contains roughly 180,000 distinct CDR3 sequences, approximately 20% of which appear only once. Described time point: patch test 1, 2 weeks after DPC sensitization. The treatment here: therapeutic diphenylcyclopropenone sensitization with weekly scalp DPC. The starting material was whole blood, obtained in connection with sensitization to the hapten diphenylcyclopropenone (DPC). The receptors here all came from a woman in her 50s with alopecia areata. Some clones in this sample may be carry-over from other donors' samples.

This clonotype was seen only a few times. The germline gene is not matched at one end of the junction; a read error may be the cause. V is TRBV7-7 and J is TRBJ2-5, with D maybe TRBD2 (5 bases). CDR1 is SSHAT and CDR2 is FNYEAQ in the germline V gene (reference sequence). The CDR3 runs to 14 residues. The CDR3 spells CASSTDAGGETQYF. In DNA, the CDR3 is TGTGCTAGCAGCACGGACGCCGGCGGGGAGACCCAGTACTTC.

The CDR3 region is CASTPAGWETQYF. For the CDR3, the DNA is TGTGCCAGCACCCCTGCGGGATGGGAGACCCAGTACTTC. V gene TRBV7-2 combines with J gene TRBJ2-5; a possible D gene is TRBD2 (6 bases). Germline V gene sequence: CDR1 SGHTA, CDR2 FQGNSA. The CDR3 has 13 amino acids. Deletions cut 7 bases from V and 5 bases from J, with 14 bases between.

This clonotype showed up just a few times. The chain combines TRBV20-1 with TRBJ2-1, with 7 positions matching TRBD2. The CDR3 is made up of 15 amino acids. V trimming: 3 bases; J trimming: 4 bases; junction bases outside the gene matches: 9. Per the germline V gene, CDR1 is DFQATT and CDR2 is SNEGSKA (reference sequence). In DNA, the CDR3 is TGCAGTGCTAGCGAGTCGGGAGGTTGGTACAATGAGCAGTTCTTC. Protein: CSASESGGWYNEQFF.

CDR3 DNA sequence: TGTGCCAGCAGCCTCAGGGGGCGCGCCGGGGAGCTGTTTTTT. Residues: CASSLRGRAGELFF. V usage is TRBV9 and J usage is TRBJ2-2, with 8 bases fitting TRBD1. CDR3 length: 14 residues. Looked up from germline, CDR1 is SGDLS and CDR2 is YYNGEE. With 4 bases clipped from V and 6 bases from J, the junction kept 5 bases outside the gene matches. Supplemented by reference TRBV9 and TRBJ2-2, the full variable domain reads DSGVTQTPKHLITATGQRVTLRCSPRSGDLSVYWYQQSLDQGLQFLIQYYNGEERAKGNILERFSAQQFPDLHSELNLSSLELGDSALYFCASSLRGRAGELFFGEGSRLTVL.

The chain employs TRBV5-1 and TRBJ2-1, with D possibly TRBD2 on 5 matching bases. CDR1 SGHRS and CDR2 YFSETQ come from the germline V gene. Trimming left V 2 bases short and J 2 bases short, with 11 bases between. The CDR3 length is 15 residues. Here the CDR3 reads CASSFGGSAYNEQFF. The CDR3, as DNA: TGCGCCAGCAGCTTCGGCGGGTCGGCCTACAATGAGCAGTTCTTC. The full variable domain, in which reference TRBV5-1 and TRBJ2-1 provide the parts outside the CDR3, is KAGVTQTPRYLIKTRGQQVTLSCSPISGHRSVSWYQQTPGQGLQFLFEYFSETQRNKGNFPGRFSGRQFSNSRSEMNVSTLELGDSALYLCASSFGGSAYNEQFFGPGTRLTVL.

This clonotype appeared a few times. This chain joins TRBV20-1 and TRBJ2-3; the match to TRBD2 covers 9 bases. Per the germline V gene, CDR1 is DFQATT and CDR2 is SNEGSKA (reference sequence). The length of the CDR3 is 13 residues. The V segment lost 7 bases and the J segment 4 bases; nucleotides outside the gene matches: 6. The CDR3 sequence: CSEGGREADTQYF. The DNA of the CDR3 is TGCAGTGAGGGCGGGAGGGAGGCAGATACGCAGTATTTT.

This sequence joins TRBV6-1 and TRBJ1-5; 9 nucleotides line up with TRBD1. CDR3 length: 16 residues. Looked up from germline, CDR1 is MNHNS and CDR2 is SASEGT. Germline trimming cut 4 bases from V and 6 bases from J; bases unmatched to any gene: 10. The CDR3 DNA follows: TGTGCCAGCAGTGGCCTGGGACAGGGTAACGGTCAGCCCCAGCATTTT. This gives the protein CASSGLGQGNGQPQHF.

The J gene is TRBJ1-4, the V gene TRBV6-6; D gene ambiguous. The CDR3 extends over 14 amino acids. V gave up 8 bases and J gave up 8 bases, with 18 bases separating them. Germline V gene sequence: CDR1 MNHNY, CDR2 SVGAGI (reference sequence). The CDR3 coding sequence is TGTGCCAGCTCCTGGGAGGGTTTTGAGGAAAAACTGTTTTTT. It codes for CASSWEGFEEKLFF.

The V call is TRBV20-1, the J call TRBJ2-7, with D perhaps assigned TRBD1 or TRBD2 (6 bases each). Between the trimmed V and J ends, which lost 2 bases and 9 bases, there was a span of 14 bases. This CDR3 is 12 amino acids long. Germline CDR1 reads DFQATT; CDR2 reads SNEGSKA (reference sequence). The CDR3 DNA is TGCAGTGCTAGAAAAGACGGGGGCGGGCAGTACTTC. Its translation is CSARKDGGGQYF.

This clonotype was found many times. The chain couples TRBV10-3 to TRBJ1-5; D is undetermined. The CDR3 spans 15 residues. CDR1 is ENHRY, CDR2 SYGVKD, per germline. V was cut by 0 bases and J by 5 bases, with 11 bases left in between. The CDR3 spells CAISESIVGDQPQHF. CDR3 sequence (DNA): TGTGCCATCAGTGAGTCAATCGTGGGAGATCAGCCCCAGCATTTT.

V and J are TRBV29-1 and TRBJ1-5, with a possible D match to TRBD1 (5 bases). Germline V gene data show CDR1 as SQVTM and CDR2 as ANQGSEA. CDR3 length equals 13 residues. V lost 5 bases and J 6 bases, leaving 14 bases between the germline ends. The CDR3 here is CSVQGSSGQPQHF. CDR3 nucleotides: TGCAGCGTTCAGGGAAGTAGTGGTCAGCCCCAGCATTTT.

The chain couples TRBV14 to TRBJ1-4, with D possibly matching TRBD1 (6 bases). The germline V gene encodes CDR1 SGHDN and CDR2 FVKESK. V lost 1 base and J lost 7, with 13 bases in between. This CDR3 is 15 amino acids long. CDR3 nucleotides: TGTGCCAGCAGCCAAGTACAGGGTGGGAGTGAAAAACTGTTTTTT. Translated: CASSQVQGGSEKLFF.

In this sample, this clonotype turned up a few times. The chain joins TRBV29-1 to TRBJ2-2, with unresolved D. V was clipped by 4 bases and J by 5 bases, with 8 bases between them. The CDR3 has 12 residues. Germline V lookup: CDR1 SQVTM, CDR2 ANQGSEA. The CDR3 reads CSVGLWTGELFF. The CDR3 nucleotides read TGCAGCGTTGGTCTATGGACCGGGGAGCTGTTTTTT.

The chain is built from TRBV20-1 and TRBJ2-1; 8 bases are shared with TRBD2. V lost 5 bases and J lost 7; bases outside the gene matches: 7. The CDR3 runs 13 residues. CDR1 DFQATT and CDR2 SNEGSKA come from the germline V gene (reference sequence). For the CDR3, the DNA is TGCAGTGCTGGAGTACTAGCGGCAAATGAGCAGTTCTTC. Amino acid sequence: CSAGVLAANEQFF.

The gene calls are TRBV6-2 or TRBV6-3 and TRBJ2-3; D not certain. From germline, CDR1 is MNHEY and CDR2 SVGEGT. V shed 4 bases and J shed 2 bases, with 10 bases lying between them. This CDR3 is built from 14 residues. In DNA form, the CDR3 reads TGTGCCAGCAGTTCCCGAGAAGTCACAGATACGCAGTATTTT. Translated, it gives CASSSREVTDTQYF.

In this sample, this clonotype turned up a few times. The gene calls are TRBV12-3 or TRBV12-4 and TRBJ2-7; D ambiguous. The V and J ends lost 2 bases and 6 bases respectively, with 8 bases between them. The CDR3 covers 12 residues. This CDR3 reads CASSLLLSEQYF. For the CDR3, the DNA is TGTGCCAGCAGTTTACTTCTGAGCGAGCAGTACTTC.

This chain joins TRBV19 and TRBJ2-2, with D unclear. CDR3 length equals 11 residues. Trimming removed 6 bases at V and 4 bases at J, with 3 bases between. Germline CDR1 is LNHDA and CDR2 is SQIVND (reference sequence). The CDR3: CASRSTGELFF. DNA for the CDR3: TGTGCCAGTAGGAGCACCGGGGAGCTGTTTTTT.

This clonotype was recorded a few times. The chain carries TRBV11-1 and TRBJ2-7; possibly TRBD2 for D (6 bases). V shed 4 bases and J shed 0 bases, with 13 bases lying between them. This CDR3 is built from 15 residues. The germline V gene encodes CDR1 SGHAT and CDR2 FQDESV (reference sequence). CDR3 coding DNA: TGTGCCAGCAGCTCGCGGGACGACATCTCCTACGAGCAGTACTTC. Translating gives CASSSRDDISYEQYF.

The chain links TRBV29-1 to TRBJ2-5; TRBD1 matches 11 bases. The length of the CDR3 is 14 residues. The V and J ends lost 6 bases and 2 bases, in that order; junction bases with no gene match: 5. Germline assignment: CDR1 SQVTM and CDR2 ANQGSEA. CDR3 sequence: CSVEDRGRQETQYF. CDR3 bases: TGCAGCGTGGAGGACAGGGGGCGACAAGAGACCCAGTACTTC. The whole variable domain, filled in from reference TRBV29-1 and TRBJ2-5, reads SAVISQKPSRDICQRGTSLTIQCQVDSQVTMMFWYRQQPGQSLTLIATANQGSEATYESGFVIDKFPISRPNLTFSTLTVSNMSPEDSSIYLCSVEDRGRQETQYFGPGTRLLVL.

The V gene is TRBV29-1, the J gene TRBJ2-2, with 11 nucleotides matching TRBD2. V lost 6 bases and J lost 2; bases outside the gene matches: 5. Per germline, CDR1 SQVTM and CDR2 ANQGSEA. The CDR3 extends over 15 amino acids. This CDR3 reads CSVKTSGINTGELFF. CDR3 coding DNA: TGCAGCGTCAAGACTAGCGGGATCAACACCGGGGAGCTGTTTTTT.

The chain is built from TRBV7-2 and TRBJ2-5; D is ambiguous. V was pared by 1 base and J by 0 bases, with 9 bases between. The CDR3 has 15 residues. CDR1 is SGHTA, CDR2 FQGNSA, per germline. The CDR3 spells CASSLGGSDQETQYF. CDR3 bases: TGTGCCAGCAGCTTAGGAGGATCTGACCAAGAGACCCAGTACTTC.

This clonotype was counted ten times or more. The V gene is TRBV7-9, the J gene TRBJ2-5; no clear D gene. V was shortened by 2 bases and J by 3 bases, with 16 bases between the two germline ends. The CDR3 length is 16 residues. The germline V gene encodes CDR1 SEHNR and CDR2 FQNEAQ (reference sequence). The CDR3 DNA follows: TGTGCCAGCAGCTTAATACGGACGAGCTTTGAAGAGACCCAGTACTTC. Translated, it gives CASSLIRTSFEETQYF.

This clonotype came up once. This chain connects TRBV7-2 to TRBJ2-7; a weak D match, TRBD2 (5 bases). The germline gives CDR1 SGHTA, CDR2 FQGNSA. CDR3 length: 15 residues. V was shortened by 0 bases and J by 2 bases, with 11 bases between the two germline ends. CDR3 bases: TGTGCCAGCAGCTTAGCTACCGGGGTTCCCTACGAGCAGTACTTC. The encoded protein is CASSLATGVPYEQYF.